This TCR beta chain was retrieved from a study of post-analysis software for immune sequencing data. This clonotype was recorded a few times. Antigen unknown. One end of the junction does not line up with germline, which may come from a read error. Study-level points and caveats: Comparison with controls showed significantly lower normalized Chao1 diversity in multiple sclerosis patients. Four or five TRBV segments, including TRBV5-6, TRBV5-1 and TRBV20-1, were more frequent in patients than controls.

The authors incorporated unique molecular identifiers into the TCR beta cDNA libraries. TCRdb redid the calling of the PCR reads with MiXCR, one entry per CDR3 protein. Among hundreds of thousands of distinct CDR3 sequences listed, about 60% were seen once. Germline CDR1 reads MGHDK; CDR2 reads SYGVNS. The CDR3 has 11 amino acids. Sequenced sample: blood. The chain joins TRBV25-1 to TRBJ2-3; the D gene is possibly TRBD1 (5 bases). This TCR derives from a girl aged 2 to 10 with multiple sclerosis. The CDR3, as DNA: TGTGCCAGCAGGATCACAGGTACGCAGTATTTT. Translating it yields CASRITGTQYF.